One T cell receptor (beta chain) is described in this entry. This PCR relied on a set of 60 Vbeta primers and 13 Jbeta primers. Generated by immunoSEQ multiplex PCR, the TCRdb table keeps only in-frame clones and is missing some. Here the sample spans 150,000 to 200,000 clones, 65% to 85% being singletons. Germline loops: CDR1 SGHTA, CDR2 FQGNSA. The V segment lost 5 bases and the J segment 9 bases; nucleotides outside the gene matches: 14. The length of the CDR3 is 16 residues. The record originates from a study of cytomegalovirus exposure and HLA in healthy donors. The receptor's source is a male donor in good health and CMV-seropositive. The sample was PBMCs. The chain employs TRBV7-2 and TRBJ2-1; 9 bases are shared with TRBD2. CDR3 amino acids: CASSITSGPGGGEQFF. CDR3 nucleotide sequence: TGTGCCAGCAGCATAACTAGCGGGCCCGGGGGTGGTGAGCAGTTCTTC.